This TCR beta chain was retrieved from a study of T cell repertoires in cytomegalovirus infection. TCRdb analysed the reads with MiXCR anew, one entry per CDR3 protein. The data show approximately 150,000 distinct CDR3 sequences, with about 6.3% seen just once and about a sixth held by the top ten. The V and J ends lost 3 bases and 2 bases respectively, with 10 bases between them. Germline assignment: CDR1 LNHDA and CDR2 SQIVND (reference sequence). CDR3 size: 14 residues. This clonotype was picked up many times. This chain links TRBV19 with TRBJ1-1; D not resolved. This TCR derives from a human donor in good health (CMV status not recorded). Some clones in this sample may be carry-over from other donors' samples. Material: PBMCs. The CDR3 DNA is TGTGCCAGTAGTATTGTCAGGACCAACACTGAAGCTTTCTTT. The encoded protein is CASSIVRTNTEAFF.